The rows below give T cell receptor beta chains drawn from one sample of a study of blood T cell repertoires in COVID-19. Sequencing used immunoSEQ multiplex PCR; TCRdb keeps in-frame clones, though not all of them. Of around 330,000 clones listed, approximately 81% are singletons. What was sequenced was PBMCs or T cells enriched from blood (not recorded which). Receptor source: a woman in her 30s who had been exposed to COVID-19. CDR3s include the opening cysteine and the closing phenylalanine or tryptophan. D genes are given only for firm matches. A row's size may be missing; if present it is once, few, many or a size class.

d_call: TRBD1
v_call: TRBV6-1
clone_size: .
j_call: TRBJ1-1
cdr3_aa: CASSETGIGGRRNTEAFF
cdr3_nt: TGTGCCAGCAGTGAAACCGGAATAGGGGGCCGCAGAAACACTGAAGCTTTCTTT

d_call: .
v_call: TRBV5-1
clone_size: .
j_call: TRBJ2-5
cdr3_aa: CASSLRTAGVVETQYF
cdr3_nt: TGCGCCAGCAGCTTGCGAACAGCGGGCGTGGTAGAGACCCAGTACTTC

d_call: TRBD1
v_call: TRBV2
clone_size: .
j_call: TRBJ2-2
cdr3_aa: CASKWGQAFTGELFF
cdr3_nt: TGTGCCAGCAAGTGGGGACAGGCGTTTACCGGGGAGCTGTTTTTT

d_call: .
v_call: TRBV18
clone_size: few
j_call: TRBJ1-6
cdr3_aa: CASSPNQKGVNSPLHF
cdr3_nt: TGTGCCAGCTCACCGAATCAAAAGGGAGTGAATTCACCCCTCCACTTT

d_call: TRBD1
v_call: TRBV5-1
clone_size: .
j_call: TRBJ2-5
cdr3_aa: CASSFMGQGGETQYF
cdr3_nt: TGCGCCAGCAGCTTCATGGGACAGGGTGGGGAGACCCAGTACTTC

d_call: TRBD1
v_call: TRBV7-8
clone_size: .
j_call: TRBJ1-2
cdr3_aa: CASSPDRVGYTF
cdr3_nt: TGTGCCAGCAGCCCCGACAGGGTTGGCTACACCTTC

d_call: TRBD2
v_call: TRBV11-1
clone_size: .
j_call: TRBJ2-1
cdr3_aa: CASSWTSGSHNEQFF
cdr3_nt: TGTGCCAGCAGCTGGACTAGCGGGAGTCATAATGAGCAGTTCTTC

d_call: TRBD1
v_call: TRBV2
clone_size: .
j_call: TRBJ2-2
cdr3_aa: CASRLTGTANTGELFF
cdr3_nt: TGTGCCAGCAGATTAACAGGGACAGCGAACACCGGGGAGCTGTTTTTT

d_call: .
v_call: TRBV3-1/TRBV3-2
clone_size: .
j_call: TRBJ1-1
cdr3_aa: CASSHSGVQAFF
cdr3_nt: TGTGCCAGCAGCCATTCAGGGGTCCAAGCTTTCTTT

d_call: .
v_call: TRBV5-1
clone_size: .
j_call: TRBJ2-3
cdr3_aa: CASSSSLDTQYF
cdr3_nt: TGCGCCAGCAGTTCGTCCCTGGATACGCAGTATTTT

d_call: .
v_call: TRBV5-1
clone_size: .
j_call: TRBJ2-7
cdr3_aa: CASSPQVTSQSYEQYF
cdr3_nt: TGCGCCAGCAGCCCCCAGGTAACCTCCCAATCCTACGAGCAGTACTTC

d_call: .
v_call: TRBV3-1/TRBV3-2
clone_size: .
j_call: TRBJ1-5
cdr3_aa: CASSQEYRESQHF
cdr3_nt: TGTGCCAGCAGCCAGGAATACAGGGAGTCCCAGCATTTT

d_call: TRBD1
v_call: TRBV15
clone_size: once
j_call: TRBJ1-5
cdr3_aa: CATTDWTGDNQPQHF
cdr3_nt: TGTGCCACCACCGACTGGACAGGTGACAATCAGCCCCAGCATTTT

d_call: .
v_call: TRBV7-9
clone_size: .
j_call: TRBJ1-1
cdr3_aa: CASSSTGRGGPEAFF
cdr3_nt: TGTGCCAGCAGCTCTACAGGGCGCGGGGGCCCTGAAGCTTTCTTT

d_call: .
v_call: TRBV28
clone_size: .
j_call: TRBJ1-5
cdr3_aa: CASSLPQGFNQPQHF
cdr3_nt: TGTGCCAGCAGTTTACCCCAGGGCTTCAATCAGCCCCAGCATTTT

d_call: .
v_call: TRBV9
clone_size: once
j_call: TRBJ1-1
cdr3_aa: CASSSTGKNTEAFF
cdr3_nt: TGTGCCAGCAGCTCGACAGGAAAGAACACTGAAGCTTTCTTT

d_call: .
v_call: TRBV6-5
clone_size: .
j_call: TRBJ2-7
cdr3_aa: CASRNLYEQYF
cdr3_nt: TGTGCCAGCAGAAATCTCTACGAGCAGTACTTC

d_call: .
v_call: TRBV6-5
clone_size: .
j_call: TRBJ1-1
cdr3_aa: CASSYSPGGEAFF
cdr3_nt: TGTGCCAGCAGTTACTCACCGGGGGGTGAAGCTTTCTTT

d_call: TRBD1
v_call: TRBV25-1
clone_size: .
j_call: TRBJ1-6
cdr3_aa: CASSEAGRGTGDNSPLHF
cdr3_nt: TGTGCCAGCAGTGAAGCGGGAAGGGGGACAGGGGATAATTCACCCCTCCACTTT

d_call: TRBD1
v_call: TRBV18
clone_size: once
j_call: TRBJ1-1
cdr3_aa: CASSPPRDRNTEAFF
cdr3_nt: TGTGCCAGCTCACCACCGAGGGACAGGAACACTGAAGCTTTCTTT

d_call: .
v_call: TRBV3-1/TRBV3-2
clone_size: .
j_call: TRBJ2-1
cdr3_aa: CASSQAYNEQFF
cdr3_nt: TGTGCCAGCAGCCAGGCTTACAATGAGCAGTTCTTC

d_call: .
v_call: TRBV7-2
clone_size: .
j_call: TRBJ2-1
cdr3_aa: CASSLAGGNEQFF
cdr3_nt: TGTGCCAGCAGCTTAGCGGGAGGCAATGAGCAGTTCTTC

d_call: TRBD2
v_call: TRBV10-1
clone_size: few
j_call: TRBJ2-5
cdr3_aa: CASRGLAGPQETQYF
cdr3_nt: TGCGCCAGCAGGGGGCTAGCGGGACCCCAAGAGACCCAGTACTTC

d_call: .
v_call: TRBV9
clone_size: .
j_call: TRBJ2-6
cdr3_aa: CASSVDFGANVLTF
cdr3_nt: TGTGCCAGCAGCGTGGACTTTGGGGCCAACGTCCTGACTTTC

d_call: TRBD2
v_call: TRBV7-9
clone_size: many
j_call: TRBJ2-3
cdr3_aa: CASSLELAGTLDTQYF
cdr3_nt: TGTGCCAGCAGCTTAGAACTAGCGGGGACTTTGGATACGCAGTATTTT

d_call: .
v_call: TRBV25-1
clone_size: .
j_call: TRBJ1-4
cdr3_aa: CASSDIGVKLFF
cdr3_nt: TGTGCCAGCAGTGATATAGGGGTAAAACTGTTTTTT

d_call: TRBD1
v_call: TRBV5-1
clone_size: .
j_call: TRBJ1-2
cdr3_aa: CASSQIPGQPLYGYTF
cdr3_nt: TGCGCCAGCAGCCAAATTCCGGGACAGCCTCTCTATGGCTACACCTTC

d_call: .
v_call: TRBV5-1
clone_size: .
j_call: TRBJ1-1
cdr3_aa: CASSLANDRGEAFF
cdr3_nt: TGCGCCAGCAGCTTGGCCAACGACCGAGGAGAAGCTTTCTTT

d_call: .
v_call: TRBV11-1
clone_size: .
j_call: TRBJ2-5
cdr3_aa: CASSLALGGIQETQYF
cdr3_nt: TGTGCCAGCAGCTTAGCGTTAGGAGGGATCCAAGAGACCCAGTACTTC

d_call: TRBD1
v_call: TRBV7-2
clone_size: .
j_call: TRBJ2-7
cdr3_aa: CASSGRQGTHEQYF
cdr3_nt: TGTGCCAGCAGCGGACGACAGGGGACGCACGAGCAGTACTTC

d_call: .
v_call: TRBV23-1
clone_size: .
j_call: TRBJ1-5
cdr3_aa: CASSQRGLSGTHNFCNQPQHF
cdr3_nt: TGCGCCAGCAGTCAACGGGGACTTAGCGGGACACACAATTTCTGCAATCAGCCCCAGCATTTT

d_call: .
v_call: TRBV18
clone_size: .
j_call: TRBJ1-5
cdr3_aa: CASSPRIQRLRSNQPQHF
cdr3_nt: TGTGCCAGCTCACCACGGATTCAGCGCCTCCGTAGCAATCAGCCCCAGCATTTT

d_call: TRBD1
v_call: TRBV5-6
clone_size: .
j_call: TRBJ2-3
cdr3_aa: CASSSPPGQTQYF
cdr3_nt: TGTGCCAGCAGCTCACCCCCGGGACAGACGCAGTATTTT

d_call: .
v_call: TRBV28
clone_size: .
j_call: TRBJ1-2
cdr3_aa: CASSLSRVDGYTF
cdr3_nt: TGTGCCAGCAGTTTATCCAGGGTTGATGGCTACACCTTC

d_call: .
v_call: TRBV7-2
clone_size: few
j_call: TRBJ2-1
cdr3_aa: CASSFPWVGDEQFF
cdr3_nt: TGTGCCAGCAGCTTCCCGTGGGTCGGGGATGAGCAGTTCTTC

d_call: .
v_call: TRBV5-5
clone_size: .
j_call: TRBJ1-1
cdr3_aa: CASSFTGTNTEAFF
cdr3_nt: TGTGCCAGCAGCTTCACAGGGACCAACACTGAAGCTTTCTTT

d_call: TRBD1
v_call: TRBV10-3
clone_size: few
j_call: TRBJ2-1
cdr3_aa: CATSAGDRTGKNEQFF
cdr3_nt: TGTGCCACCAGTGCTGGGGATAGGACAGGGAAAAATGAGCAGTTCTTC

d_call: .
v_call: TRBV11-1
clone_size: .
j_call: TRBJ1-1
cdr3_aa: CASSLSGNTEAFF
cdr3_nt: TGTGCCAGCAGCTTATCAGGGAACACTGAAGCTTTCTTT

d_call: .
v_call: TRBV7-3
clone_size: .
j_call: TRBJ1-6
cdr3_aa: CASSLNRAQNSPLHF
cdr3_nt: TGTGCCAGCAGCTTAAACAGGGCGCAGAATTCACCCCTCCACTTT

d_call: .
v_call: TRBV11-2
clone_size: .
j_call: TRBJ1-6
cdr3_aa: CASSFGGSSPLHF
cdr3_nt: TGTGCCAGCAGCTTTGGCGGAAGTTCACCCCTCCACTTT

d_call: TRBD1
v_call: TRBV7-3
clone_size: .
j_call: TRBJ2-2
cdr3_aa: CASSLLTGGHGELFF
cdr3_nt: TGTGCCAGCAGCTTATTAACAGGGGGCCACGGGGAGCTGTTTTTT

d_call: TRBD1
v_call: TRBV23-1
clone_size: .
j_call: TRBJ1-5
cdr3_aa: CASSQPPWDRKMYLQASQPQHF
cdr3_nt: TGCGCCAGCAGTCAACCCCCATGGGACAGAAAAATGTACTTACAAGCTTCTCAGCCCCAGCATTTT

d_call: .
v_call: TRBV4-1
clone_size: .
j_call: TRBJ1-3
cdr3_aa: CASSQDLRPGNTIYF
cdr3_nt: TGCGCCAGCAGCCAAGATCTGCGTCCAGGAAACACCATATATTTT

d_call: TRBD1
v_call: TRBV28
clone_size: .
j_call: TRBJ2-1
cdr3_aa: CASSPFWGQGPYNEQFF
cdr3_nt: TGTGCCAGCAGTCCTTTTTGGGGACAGGGGCCCTACAATGAGCAGTTCTTC

d_call: .
v_call: TRBV14
clone_size: .
j_call: TRBJ1-3
cdr3_aa: CASSQVLGNTIYF
cdr3_nt: TGTGCCAGCAGCCAAGTCCTTGGAAACACCATATATTTT

d_call: TRBD1
v_call: TRBV10-1
clone_size: few
j_call: TRBJ2-7
cdr3_aa: CASPERAGGTYEQYF
cdr3_nt: TGCGCCAGCCCCGAGAGGGCAGGGGGAACCTACGAGCAGTACTTC

d_call: TRBD1
v_call: TRBV5-1
clone_size: .
j_call: TRBJ2-7
cdr3_aa: CASSLSGQGYEQYF
cdr3_nt: TGCGCCAGCAGCTTGTCCGGACAGGGCTACGAGCAGTACTTC

d_call: .
v_call: TRBV29-1
clone_size: .
j_call: TRBJ2-5
cdr3_aa: CSAPSKETQYF
cdr3_nt: TGCAGCGCGCCTAGTAAAGAGACCCAGTACTTC

d_call: TRBD2
v_call: TRBV19
clone_size: .
j_call: TRBJ2-1
cdr3_aa: CASSTGTSGYNEQFF
cdr3_nt: TGTGCCAGTAGTACCGGGACTAGCGGGTACAATGAGCAGTTCTTC

d_call: .
v_call: TRBV10-1
clone_size: once
j_call: TRBJ2-1
cdr3_aa: CASQPSAYNEQFF
cdr3_nt: TGCGCCAGCCAGCCTAGCGCCTACAATGAGCAGTTCTTC

d_call: TRBD1
v_call: TRBV19
clone_size: .
j_call: TRBJ2-7
cdr3_aa: CASTQPGTGNYEQYF
cdr3_nt: TGTGCCAGTACTCAGCCCGGGACAGGGAACTACGAGCAGTACTTC

d_call: TRBD2
v_call: TRBV5-1
clone_size: .
j_call: TRBJ2-4
cdr3_aa: CASSSSGTSGGLEAKNIQYF
cdr3_nt: TGCGCCAGCAGCTCCTCCGGGACTAGCGGGGGATTGGAGGCCAAAAACATTCAGTACTTC

d_call: TRBD1
v_call: TRBV7-3
clone_size: few
j_call: TRBJ1-1
cdr3_aa: CASSLRGQGRTEAFF
cdr3_nt: TGTGCCAGCAGCTTAAGGGGACAGGGGAGGACTGAAGCTTTCTTT

d_call: .
v_call: TRBV28
clone_size: .
j_call: TRBJ1-2
cdr3_aa: CALATVHGYTF
cdr3_nt: TGTGCCCTCGCTACCGTCCATGGCTACACCTTC